The table lists the clone carrying this T cell receptor (beta chain) with a count of one. What it binds is unknown. The data derive from a study of T cell responses to AZD1222 COVID-19 vaccine. General study points: The breadth and depth of Spike-specific TCRs increased once two AZD1222 doses had been given.

Using immunoSEQ multiplex PCR, the repertoire was profiled, and TCRdb retains in-frame clones only, with some absent. The sample gives 75,000 to 85,000 clones, roughly nine tenths of which show up once; under 14% is in the top ten. Source: peripheral blood, taken 28 days after the second AZD1222 dose. The sequence was obtained from an adult who received the AZD1222 COVID-19 vaccine.

CDR3 nucleotides: TGTGCCAGCAGTGAATTCGGACAGGGTACAGATACGCAGTATTTT. Residues: CASSEFGQGTDTQYF. V is TRBV6-1 and J is TRBJ2-3; 8 bases line up with TRBD1. There are 15 residues in the CDR3. Germline CDR1 MNHNS, CDR2 SASEGT. Germline trimming cut 2 bases from V and 3 bases from J; bases unmatched to any gene: 4.